This T cell receptor (beta chain) was retrieved from a study of cytomegalovirus exposure and HLA in healthy donors. This clone came up a few times. The PCR had 60 Vbeta and 13 Jbeta primers. Clones were sequenced by immunoSEQ multiplex PCR, and TCRdb holds only the in-frame ones, with some missing. The profile shows about 120,000 clones, 77% of them singletons. The clonotype was recovered from a young man in good health and CMV-seropositive. Input material: PBMCs.

The CDR3 loop is CASSQGGGQSLSEQYF. CDR3 in DNA: TGCGCCAGCAGCCAAGGTGGAGGACAGTCCCTTTCCGAGCAGTACTTC. V usage is TRBV4-1 and J usage is TRBJ2-7, with D perhaps matching TRBD1 (6 bases). The CDR3 sequence is 16 residues long. Germline CDR1 is MGHRA and CDR2 is YSYEKL. The V end lost 1 base, the J end lost 6 bases, and 19 bases lay between the germline ends.